The 32 T cell receptor beta chains below come from one sample, sequenced in a study of blood T cell repertoires in COVID-19. Generated by immunoSEQ multiplex PCR, the TCRdb table keeps only in-frame clones and is missing some. The repertoire has about 120,000 clones, around 76% of them found once; the top ten carry approximately 2.4%. The sequenced material came from peripheral blood. These receptors all stem from a man aged 65 to 79 with acute or convalescent COVID-19.

This clone was counted a single time. The chain combines TRBV4-3 with TRBJ2-5; perhaps TRBD2 as D (5 bases). The CDR3 extends over 13 amino acids. The V gene lost 0 bases and the J gene lost 7 bases, with 9 bases spanning the gap. Germline CDR1 reads LGHNA; CDR2 reads YSLEER. CDR3: CASSQEPSRTQYF. DNA for the CDR3: TGCGCCAGCAGCCAAGAACCTAGCCGGACCCAGTACTTC.

This clone was detected only once. The V gene is TRBV6-1, the J gene TRBJ1-2; weak D call: TRBD1 (6 bases). CDR1 and CDR2 from the germline V gene are MNHNS and SASEGT. V was trimmed by 2 bases and J by 2 bases, leaving 15 bases between them. The CDR3 contains 16 residues. The CDR3 loop is CASSENFWQGNYGYTF. The CDR3 nucleotides read TGTGCCAGCAGTGAAAACTTCTGGCAGGGGAACTATGGCTACACCTTC.

This chain links TRBV18 with TRBJ1-1; 7 bases are shared with TRBD1. V lost 8 bases and J lost 1; bases outside the gene matches: 10. Germline V CDR1 and CDR2: KGHSH, LQKENI. The CDR3 has 15 residues. The CDR3 region is CASTPPGQPNTEAFF. The CDR3 DNA reads as TGTGCCAGCACGCCTCCGGGACAGCCGAACACTGAAGCTTTCTTT.

The chain joins TRBV5-1 to TRBJ1-6; 7 positions agree with TRBD1. V lost 3 bases to trimming and J lost 7 bases; unmatched junction nucleotides: 7. This CDR3 has 15 amino acids. Germline values: CDR1 SGHRS, CDR2 YFSETQ. The CDR3 region has the DNA TGCGCCAGCAGCTCCCATCAGGGGGACAATTCACCCCTCCACTTT. Residues: CASSSHQGDNSPLHF.

V usage is TRBV7-9 and J usage is TRBJ1-6, with D maybe TRBD1 (6 bases). The CDR3 totals 13 residues. V was trimmed by 5 bases and J by 13 bases, leaving 15 bases between them. CDR1 is SEHNR, CDR2 FQNEAQ, per germline (reference sequence). This chain's CDR3 is CASSAQGLGPLHF. CDR3 DNA: TGTGCCAGCAGCGCACAGGGCCTGGGGCCCCTCCACTTT.

The gene calls are TRBV14 and TRBJ1-1; 7 bases are a match to TRBD1. The trim removed 4 bases at V and 3 bases at J, leaving 11 bases unmatched. Looked up from germline, CDR1 is SGHDN and CDR2 is FVKESK. The length of the CDR3 is 16 residues. The CDR3 bases are TGTGCCAGCAGCCCGGTGGAAAAGGGGGCATACACTGAAGCTTTCTTT. Translation gives CASSPVEKGAYTEAFF.

This chain links TRBV12-3 or TRBV12-4 with TRBJ1-2; 7 bases line up with TRBD1. CDR3 length: 13 residues. The V gene end was trimmed by 9 bases and the J gene end by 4 bases; junction bases not matched to a gene: 8. CDR3 nucleotide sequence: TGTGCCAGTGTCACAGGGGTGGGCTATGGCTACACCTTC. Its protein product is CASVTGVGYGYTF.

In its sample, this clone was seen a few times. CDR3 DNA sequence: TGTGCCACCAGCCAGGACAGCTACTATGGCTACACCTTC. Protein: CATSQDSYYGYTF. This chain joins TRBV15 and TRBJ1-2; D possibly corresponds to TRBD1 (6 bases). Germline CDR1 and CDR2: LNHNV and YYDKDF (reference sequence). With 5 bases removed from V and 3 bases from J, the gap between germline ends came to 10 bases. This CDR3 is 13 amino acids long.

The chain carries TRBV6-2 or TRBV6-3 and TRBJ2-5; 10 bases agree with TRBD2. Germline CDR1 reads MNHEY; CDR2 reads SVGEGT. V lost 3 bases to trimming and J lost 5 bases; unmatched junction nucleotides: 12. This CDR3 has 17 residues. CDR3 DNA: TGTGCCAGCAGTTATTCTCGGGGAAGCGGGGGGGCGGAGACCCAGTACTTC. It specifies CASSYSRGSGGAETQYF.

V usage is TRBV11-2 and J usage is TRBJ1-2; no clear D. This CDR3 is built from 13 residues. The V end lost 5 bases, the J end lost 0 bases, and 7 bases lay between the germline ends. Germline lookup yields CDR1 SGHAT and CDR2 FQNNGV. The CDR3 here is CASSPQTNYGYTF. The CDR3 DNA reads as TGTGCCAGCAGCCCACAGACTAACTATGGCTACACCTTC.

The chain combines TRBV5-1 with TRBJ1-1; no firm D call. The CDR3 covers 13 residues. Trimming stripped 9 bases from V and 1 base from J, with 13 bases between. Germline loops: CDR1 SGHRS, CDR2 YFSETQ. In DNA, the CDR3 is TGCGCCACTTCCTCTGATAGGAACACTGAAGCTTTCTTT. It is translated as CATSSDRNTEAFF.

V gene TRBV6-5 combines with J gene TRBJ1-2; D possibly corresponds to TRBD1 (5 bases). The CDR3 covers 15 residues. Trimming left V 3 bases short and J 0 bases short, with 11 bases between. CDR1 and CDR2 from the germline V gene are MNHEY and SVGAGI. CDR3 amino acids: CASSYQTDSNYGYTF. The CDR3 DNA follows: TGTGCCAGCAGTTATCAGACAGACTCTAACTATGGCTACACCTTC.

The V gene is TRBV6-2 or TRBV6-3, the J gene TRBJ2-2; D unresolved. CDR1 and CDR2 from the germline V gene are MNHEY and SVGEGT. Trimming cost V 4 bases and J 5 bases, with 8 bases left between them. This CDR3 has 13 residues. The CDR3 bases are TGTGCCAGCAGTTCCTCGGAGACCGGGGAGCTGTTTTTT. Translating gives CASSSSETGELFF.

The J gene is TRBJ1-1, the V gene TRBV7-9; TRBD1 matches at 7 bases. The junction had 18 bases not matched to a gene; V was cut back by 2 bases and J by 12 bases. CDR1 is SEHNR, CDR2 FQNEAQ, per germline (reference sequence). This CDR3 has 16 amino acids. CDR3 residues: CASSLTHQKHRGNPFF. The CDR3 DNA follows: TGTGCCAGCAGCTTAACACACCAAAAGCACAGGGGAAACCCTTTCTTT.

V usage is TRBV5-1 and J usage is TRBJ2-3, with TRBD1 as a possible D gene (6 bases). Trimming left V 0 bases short and J 4 bases short, with 9 bases between. The CDR3 spans 14 residues. Per germline, CDR1 SGHRS and CDR2 YFSETQ. This chain's CDR3 is CASSLVGGADTQYF. CDR3 coding DNA: TGCGCCAGCAGCTTGGTAGGGGGTGCAGATACGCAGTATTTT.

J is TRBJ2-1 and V is TRBV9, with 13 positions matching TRBD2. Germline CDR1 SGDLS, CDR2 YYNGEE. V lost 0 bases to trimming and J lost 9 bases; unmatched junction nucleotides: 9. This CDR3 is built from 17 residues. CDR3 loop: CASSVGLTSGGDSEQFF. Here the CDR3 DNA reads TGTGCCAGCAGCGTAGGACTTACTAGCGGGGGGGATAGTGAGCAGTTCTTC.

The chain couples TRBV4-2 to TRBJ2-7, with TRBD1 matching over 7 bases. V gave up 2 bases and J gave up 3 bases; unmatched junction bases: 4. Germline lookup yields CDR1 LGHNA and CDR2 YNFKEQ. The CDR3 sequence is 14 residues long. The CDR3 reads CASSQRDRVYEQYF. As DNA, the CDR3 is TGTGCCAGCAGCCAACGGGACAGAGTCTACGAGCAGTACTTC.

The rearrangement uses TRBV9 and TRBJ1-1; TRBD1 aligns across 8 bases. This CDR3 region has 13 residues. V shed 3 bases, J shed 4 bases, and the junction held 2 bases outside the gene matches. Looked up from germline, CDR1 is SGDLS and CDR2 is YYNGEE. The CDR3 region has the DNA TGTGCCAGCAGCGCAACAGGGGGCACTGAAGCTTTCTTT. Protein: CASSATGGTEAFF.

There are a few counts of this clone. DNA for the CDR3: TGTGCCAGCTCACCTACTCGGTCAGGCAACTATGGCTACACCTTC. This encodes CASSPTRSGNYGYTF. This chain joins TRBV18 and TRBJ1-2; no firm D call. V was cut by 3 bases and J by 2 bases, with 13 bases left in between. Germline V gene lookup returns CDR1 KGHSH and CDR2 LQKENI. The CDR3 loop spans 15 amino acids.

This rearrangement joins TRBV18 to TRBJ2-3; 9 bases line up with TRBD2. Germline V CDR1 and CDR2: KGHSH, LQKENI. This CDR3 is 15 amino acids long. V trimming: 0 bases; J trimming: 4 bases; junction bases outside the gene matches: 2. Here the CDR3 reads CASSPPSGGSDTQYF. CDR3 coding DNA: TGTGCCAGCTCACCACCTAGCGGGGGTTCAGATACGCAGTATTTT.

The V and J genes are TRBV2 and TRBJ1-4; 7 bases fit TRBD1. This CDR3 comprises 15 residues. V shed 5 bases and J 8 bases; nucleotides not matched to a gene: 11. Germline V gene lookup returns CDR1 SNHLY and CDR2 FYNNEI. The CDR3 loop reads CASSLGFGTEEKLFF. For the CDR3, the DNA is TGTGCCAGCAGTTTGGGGTTCGGGACAGAAGAAAAACTGTTTTTT.

This sequence joins TRBV18 and TRBJ1-5, with a weak D call TRBD1 (5 bases). V lost 3 bases and J lost 7, with 16 bases in between. This CDR3 has 15 residues. Per the germline V gene, CDR1 is KGHSH and CDR2 is LQKENI. The CDR3 coding sequence is TGTGCCAGCTCACCCGACGGGGGGTTAGGGCAGCCCCAGCATTTT. It translates to CASSPDGGLGQPQHF.

This clone was counted only a few times. The chain links TRBV27 to TRBJ2-7, with D maybe TRBD1 (7 bases). The CDR3 runs 15 residues. V lost 3 bases, J lost 0 bases, and 12 bases lay in between. Germline V gene lookup returns CDR1 MNHEY and CDR2 SMNVEV (reference sequence). CDR3 DNA sequence: TGTGCCAGCAGTTTGGGCAGGGGGGCCTCCTACGAGCAGTACTTC. It is translated as CASSLGRGASYEQYF.

This clone was counted a few times. This chain joins TRBV5-4 and TRBJ2-7; D call uncertain. Trimming cost V 0 bases and J 4 bases, with 8 bases left between them. CDR1 SGHNT and CDR2 YYREEE come from the germline V gene (reference sequence). This CDR3 has 13 amino acids. DNA of the CDR3: TGTGCCAGCAGCTTGGGTCTCAGGTACGAGCAGTACTTC. Residues: CASSLGLRYEQYF.

V is TRBV10-3 and J is TRBJ1-1, with TRBD1 identical over 10 bases. The CDR3 loop spans 14 amino acids. Germline lookup yields CDR1 ENHRY and CDR2 SYGVKD. Trimming at V came to 4 bases and at J to 5 bases, leaving 4 bases not matched to a gene. CDR3: CAISGQGALTEAFF. The CDR3 DNA reads as TGTGCCATCAGTGGACAGGGGGCATTAACTGAAGCTTTCTTT.

The chain joins TRBV19 to TRBJ1-2; TRBD1 aligns across 12 bases. After removal of 2 bases from V and 2 bases from J, the junction contained 3 bases not matched to a gene. CDR3 length: 16 residues. Germline V gene sequence: CDR1 LNHDA, CDR2 SQIVND (reference sequence). CDR3 loop: CASSIMGQGANYGYTF. CDR3 coding DNA: TGTGCCAGTAGTATAATGGGACAGGGGGCGAACTATGGCTACACCTTC.

In nucleotides, the CDR3 is TGTGCCAGCAGTTTAAGCCCCGGACAGGGGCTAACTAATGAAAAACTGTTTTTT. Residues: CASSLSPGQGLTNEKLFF. The chain uses TRBV28 and TRBJ1-4; TRBD1 aligns across 9 bases. CDR3 length: 18 amino acids. Germline trimming cut 2 bases from V and 1 base from J; bases unmatched to any gene: 8. Germline V gene data show CDR1 as MDHEN and CDR2 as SYDVKM.

This clone occurred once. This chain connects TRBV7-3 to TRBJ2-1, with D possibly being TRBD2 (6 bases). V was cut by 5 bases and J by 5 bases, with 10 bases left in between. Germline CDR1 SGHTA, CDR2 FQGTGA. This CDR3 is built from 13 residues. CDR3 amino acids: CASSAGLNNEQFF. In DNA, the CDR3 is TGTGCCAGCAGCGCGGGACTGAACAATGAGCAGTTCTTC.

This clone was counted only a few times. V is TRBV6-5 and J is TRBJ1-6, with TRBD1 matching over 8 bases. With 4 bases clipped from V and 5 bases from J, the junction kept 4 bases outside the gene matches. The CDR3 is 15 residues long. Germline lookup yields CDR1 MNHEY and CDR2 SVGAGI. CDR3 DNA sequence: TGTGCCAGCAGTTTGACGACAGGGGATAATTCACCCCTCCACTTT. This translates into CASSLTTGDNSPLHF.

This rearrangement joins TRBV6-5 to TRBJ1-4, with 7 positions matching TRBD1. CDR1 and CDR2 from the germline V gene are MNHEY and SVGAGI. Unmatched junction bases numbered 3, after V lost 6 bases and J lost 8 bases. The CDR3 sequence is 12 residues long. This CDR3 is CASSSGGEKLFF. As DNA, the CDR3 is TGTGCCAGCAGCTCAGGGGGGGAAAAACTGTTTTTT.

The chain couples TRBV5-1 to TRBJ2-3; 7 positions agree with TRBD1. This CDR3 has 14 amino acids. Germline CDR1 SGHRS, CDR2 YFSETQ. The trim removed 0 bases at V and 6 bases at J, leaving 4 bases unmatched. CDR3 in DNA: TGCGCCAGCAGCTTGGACAGGGGTACGGATACGCAGTATTTT. Translation: CASSLDRGTDTQYF.

The genes are TRBV6-5 and TRBJ1-5, with D possibly TRBD1 on 5 matching bases. Per the germline V gene, CDR1 is MNHEY and CDR2 is SVGAGI. Trimming removed 4 bases at V and 2 bases at J, with 9 bases between. The CDR3 is 14 amino acids. CDR3 sequence: CASSWTQGNQPQHF. As DNA, the CDR3 is TGTGCCAGCAGTTGGACACAGGGCAATCAGCCCCAGCATTTT.